This TCR beta chain was sequenced for a study of regulatory T cells in long-lasting Graves disease. Study-wide context: Positive TSH receptor antibodies alongside over 5 years of antithyroid drugs were what marked Graves' disease as persistent.

To make TCR beta libraries, researchers used iRepertoire HTBI primers and Arm-PCR of CDR3 regions. TCRdb recomputed calls from the multiplex PCR reads with MiXCR, one row per CDR3 protein. The table records about 460,000 distinct CDR3 sequences, approximately 23% of them present only once. Regarding time point: persistent/refractory GD, antithyroid drugs over 5 years with positive TRAb. PBMC-derived RNA was used for the TCR library. EDTA tubes held approximately 10 milliliters of peripheral blood from each patient. A few counts support this clonotype. Sequencing was performed on peripheral blood mononuclear cells (PBMCs), taken when the disease was refractory, from a patient treated with antithyroid drugs. The sequence came from a female donor with Graves disease.

The CDR3 nucleotides read TGTGCCAGCAGCGCAGGGATTAATCAGCCCCAGCATTTT. Protein: CASSAGINQPQHF. This chain links TRBV9 with TRBJ1-5; tentatively, D is TRBD1 (5 bases). The germline CDR1 and CDR2 sequences are SGDLS and YYNGEE. The CDR3 length is 13 residues. V gave up 3 bases and J gave up 4 bases, with 8 bases separating them.